Listed below are T cell receptor beta chains from one sample, sequenced in a study of patients and donors after allogeneic stem cell transplantation. TCRdb redid the calling of the RT-PCR reads with MiXCR, one entry per CDR3 protein. The sample contains approximately 200,000 distinct CDR3 sequences, around two fifths of which appear only once. Material for sequencing was blood, either unsorted or a sorted T cell fraction (not recorded which). Every receptor here comes from a human donor who was either an allogeneic HSCT recipient or a stem cell or donor lymphocyte infusion donor (not recorded which). It is not recorded whose cells these are; they may come from a transplant donor. Each CDR3 is given with its conserved first and last residue. A D gene is named only where the DNA matches it firmly. Some rows have no size entry. The others give once, few or many, or a class for an expanded clone.

cdr3_nt: TGTGCCAGCAGTGGGGTCGGGGCGAACACTGAAGCTTTCTTT
cdr3_aa: CASSGVGANTEAFF
v_call: TRBV12-3/TRBV12-4
j_call: TRBJ1-1
clone_size: NA
d_call: NA

cdr3_nt: TGTGCCAGCAGACTAACAGGGGAAAGGCAGTACTTC
cdr3_aa: CASRLTGERQYF
v_call: TRBV6-2/TRBV6-3
j_call: TRBJ2-7
clone_size: NA
d_call: TRBD1

cdr3_nt: TGTGCCAGCTCATCGGAACAAGAGACCCAGTACTTC
cdr3_aa: CASSSEQETQYF
v_call: TRBV18
j_call: TRBJ2-5
clone_size: NA
d_call: NA

cdr3_nt: TGTGCCAGCTCACCGAGTTCAGGGGGGCTCCAGCCCCAGCATTTT
cdr3_aa: CASSPSSGGLQPQHF
v_call: TRBV18
j_call: TRBJ1-5
clone_size: NA
d_call: TRBD1

cdr3_nt: TGTGCCAGCAGTTCCAGGGCAGGGAGCTATGGCTACACCTTC
cdr3_aa: CASSSRAGSYGYTF
v_call: TRBV6-2/TRBV6-3
j_call: TRBJ1-2
clone_size: many
d_call: NA

cdr3_nt: TGTGCCAGCAGTTATGGGTCGCCGGTTGAAGCTTTCTTT
cdr3_aa: CASSYGSPVEAFF
v_call: TRBV6-6
j_call: TRBJ1-1
clone_size: few
d_call: NA

cdr3_nt: TGTGCCAGCAGCCCGACAGGGGCTCTGAACACTGAAGCTTTCTTT
cdr3_aa: CASSPTGALNTEAFF
v_call: TRBV7-9
j_call: TRBJ1-1
clone_size: once
d_call: TRBD1

cdr3_nt: TGCAGCGCCTTCAAGGTGAACACTGAAGCTTTCTTT
cdr3_aa: CSAFKVNTEAFF
v_call: TRBV29-1
j_call: TRBJ1-1
clone_size: few
d_call: NA

cdr3_nt: TGTGCCAGCAGTTATCCTGGACAGGGGGCATACGAGCAGTACTTC
cdr3_aa: CASSYPGQGAYEQYF
v_call: TRBV6-6
j_call: TRBJ2-7
clone_size: few
d_call: TRBD1

cdr3_nt: TGTGCCACCAGCACCGGACAGGGGCGATCACCCCTCCACTTT
cdr3_aa: CATSTGQGRSPLHF
v_call: TRBV15
j_call: TRBJ1-6
clone_size: NA
d_call: TRBD1

cdr3_nt: TGTGCCAGCAGTACCATCCGACAGCTTAATCAGCCCCAGCATTTT
cdr3_aa: CASSTIRQLNQPQHF
v_call: TRBV28
j_call: TRBJ1-5
clone_size: NA
d_call: NA

cdr3_nt: TGTGCCAGCAGCTTGACGGACCCTGGAAACACCATATATTTT
cdr3_aa: CASSLTDPGNTIYF
v_call: TRBV5-5
j_call: TRBJ1-3
clone_size: NA
d_call: NA

cdr3_nt: TGTGCCAGCAGCCAGATCGGACATCCCAATGAGCAGTTCTTC
cdr3_aa: CASSQIGHPNEQFF
v_call: TRBV3-1
j_call: TRBJ2-1
clone_size: NA
d_call: NA

cdr3_nt: TGCAGTGCTAGAGACCGACAGAGAGGTACGAACACTGAAGCTTTCTTT
cdr3_aa: CSARDRQRGTNTEAFF
v_call: TRBV20-1
j_call: TRBJ1-1
clone_size: NA
d_call: NA

cdr3_nt: TGTGCCAGCAGCCAAGACAGTCAGCCCCAGCATTTT
cdr3_aa: CASSQDSQPQHF
v_call: TRBV4-2
j_call: TRBJ1-5
clone_size: NA
d_call: NA

cdr3_nt: TGCGCCAGCAGCTTTGACAGGGCTCGATACGAGCAGTACTTC
cdr3_aa: CASSFDRARYEQYF
v_call: TRBV5-1
j_call: TRBJ2-7
clone_size: NA
d_call: TRBD1

cdr3_nt: TGTGCCAGCAGCCAATCGGAGGGGGAGGAAGCTTTCTTT
cdr3_aa: CASSQSEGEEAFF
v_call: TRBV16
j_call: TRBJ1-1
clone_size: NA
d_call: NA

cdr3_nt: TGTGCCAGCAGCTTAGGGGAGATTGAAGCTTTCTTT
cdr3_aa: CASSLGEIEAFF
v_call: TRBV7-9
j_call: TRBJ1-1
clone_size: few
d_call: NA

cdr3_nt: TGTGCCAGCAGCTTGGTGGGGACCACTGAAGCTTTCTTT
cdr3_aa: CASSLVGTTEAFF
v_call: TRBV5-5
j_call: TRBJ1-1
clone_size: few
d_call: NA

cdr3_nt: TGTGCCAGCATTCCATTGGGGGACAGACCGAACACTGAAGCTTTCTTT
cdr3_aa: CASIPLGDRPNTEAFF
v_call: TRBV6-2/TRBV6-3
j_call: TRBJ1-1
clone_size: NA
d_call: TRBD1